A single sample gave rise to the 22 T cell receptor beta chains below, sequenced in a study of T cells in Graves' hyperthyroidism and ophthalmopathy. RNA transcripts yielded amplified TCR beta CDR3 regions. The HTBI primer set served for first-round RT-PCR of the TCR CDR3. TCRdb re-derived calls from the multiplex PCR reads in MiXCR, one entry per CDR3 protein. The top ten clones hold approximately 35% of a sample with almost 250,000 distinct CDR3 sequences, approximately 25% of them seen once. Source material: blood. These receptors came from a woman aged 40-49 years with Graves' ophthalmopathy.

The sample holds many counts of this clonotype. V is TRBV7-6 and J is TRBJ2-1, with D possibly matching TRBD2 (6 bases). The CDR3 covers 17 residues. CDR1 and CDR2 from the germline V gene are SGHVS and FNYEAQ. V lost 7 bases and J lost 5, with 24 bases in between. In DNA form, the CDR3 reads TGTGCCAGCACCGTGGGGAGGCCGGGCGGAGCCGACAATGAGCAGTTCTTC. It is translated as CASTVGRPGGADNEQFF.

This clonotype showed up many times. This sequence joins TRBV2 and TRBJ2-3; TRBD2 is a possible D gene (6 bases). Germline V gene lookup returns CDR1 SNHLY and CDR2 FYNNEI. The CDR3 is 16 amino acids. V lost 6 bases and J 2 bases, leaving 18 bases between the germline ends. CDR3 loop: CASSDFRGTFTDTQYF. The CDR3 DNA follows: TGTGCCAGCAGCGACTTTCGCGGGACTTTCACAGATACGCAGTATTTT.

This clonotype was recorded a few times. This sequence joins TRBV28 and TRBJ1-3, with 7 nucleotides matching TRBD1. Germline CDR1 and CDR2: MDHEN and SYDVKM. This CDR3 region has 14 residues. V lost 9 bases and J lost 2; bases outside the gene matches: 7. This chain's CDR3 is CASCLQGAGNTIYF. The CDR3 DNA follows: TGTGCCAGTTGTCTTCAGGGGGCTGGAAACACCATATATTTT.

In its sample, this clonotype was seen many times. The chain carries TRBV10-3 and TRBJ2-5, with 7 bases that match TRBD2. With 5 bases clipped from V and 5 bases from J, the junction kept 5 bases outside the gene matches. This CDR3 spans 13 amino acids. Looked up from germline, CDR1 is ENHRY and CDR2 is SYGVKD. The CDR3 loop reads CAISPSGVETQYF. In DNA form, the CDR3 reads TGTGCCATCAGTCCTAGCGGCGTGGAGACCCAGTACTTC.

This clonotype was counted at least ten times. The chain couples TRBV6-5 to TRBJ2-7; TRBD2 might be the D (6 bases). Deletions cut 3 bases from V and 4 bases from J, with 13 bases between. The CDR3 runs 14 residues. The germline gives CDR1 MNHEY, CDR2 SVGAGI. CDR3 amino acids: CASSYGQRAYEQYF. The CDR3 region has the DNA TGTGCCAGCAGTTATGGCCAGCGGGCGTACGAGCAGTACTTC.

Ten or more counts support this clonotype. V gene TRBV20-1 combines with J gene TRBJ1-5, with 7 bases fitting TRBD1. Germline V CDR1 and CDR2: DFQATT, SNEGSKA (reference sequence). The V gene end was trimmed by 2 bases and the J gene end by 9 bases; junction bases not matched to a gene: 4. This CDR3 comprises 12 residues. The CDR3 sequence is CSARRDSGPQHF. The DNA for the CDR3 is TGCAGTGCTAGACGGGACAGCGGGCCCCAGCATTTT.

V and J are TRBV6-1 and TRBJ1-2, with D perhaps matching TRBD1 (5 bases). Germline CDR1 reads MNHNS; CDR2 reads SASEGT. V gave up 5 bases and J gave up 2 bases, with 18 bases separating them. The length of the CDR3 is 16 residues. The CDR3 nucleotides are TGTGCCAGCAGTCCGCACCATGGGGCGGGGAACTATGGCTACACCTTC. It yields the protein CASSPHHGAGNYGYTF.

This clonotype occurred many times. The rearrangement links TRBV9 to TRBJ2-7, with TRBD2 matching 8 bases. J gave up 2 bases and V 0 bases, and 4 bases lay outside the gene matches. CDR3 size: 15 residues. CDR1 SGDLS and CDR2 YYNGEE come from the germline V gene. The DNA for the CDR3 is TGTGCCAGCAGCGTAGGGCTAGCGGGCACCTACGAGCAGTACTTC. It specifies CASSVGLAGTYEQYF.

The table lists this clonotype with many counts. The V and J genes are TRBV6-2 or TRBV6-3 and TRBJ2-7; TRBD1 matches at 7 bases. Trimming at V came to 6 bases and at J to 4 bases, leaving 12 bases not matched to a gene. The CDR3 runs 15 residues. CDR1 is MNHEY and CDR2 is SVGEGT in the germline V gene. The CDR3 DNA sequence: TGTGCCAGCAGCCCAACAGGGGTGAGGGGTTACGAGCAGTACTTC. Encoded protein: CASSPTGVRGYEQYF.

This clonotype has ten or more counts. This chain links TRBV12-3 or TRBV12-4 with TRBJ1-3; TRBD1 matches 7 bases. The CDR3 runs 15 residues. Trimming cost V 5 bases and J 4 bases; bases outside gene matches: 8. Here the CDR3 DNA reads TGTGCCAGCAGTCCTACAGGGGTAGGAGGAAACACCATATATTTT. Its protein is CASSPTGVGGNTIYF.

This clonotype appeared many times. J is TRBJ2-5 and V is TRBV6-5; TRBD1 is a possible D gene (6 bases). CDR1 is MNHEY and CDR2 is SVGAGI in the germline V gene. The CDR3 extends over 14 amino acids. Trimming shortened V by 5 bases and J by 1 base, and 11 bases separated the two germline ends. CDR3 DNA: TGTGCCAGCAGTCGGACAGTAACCCAAGAGACCCAGTACTTC. Its protein product is CASSRTVTQETQYF.

Ten or more counts support this clonotype. The V call is TRBV4-2, the J call TRBJ2-7, with 9 bases that match TRBD1. The CDR3 runs 16 residues. CDR1 LGHNA and CDR2 YNFKEQ come from the germline V gene. Trimming cost V 2 bases and J 2 bases; bases outside gene matches: 7. The CDR3 protein is CASSQRTGAVTYEQYF. Written as DNA, the CDR3 is TGTGCCAGCAGCCAACGGACAGGGGCCGTAACCTACGAGCAGTACTTC.

The sample holds many counts of this clonotype. DNA for the CDR3: TGCGCCAGCAGGGACACAAACACCGGGGAGCTGTTTTTT. This encodes CASRDTNTGELFF. The rearrangement uses TRBV10-2 and TRBJ2-2; perhaps TRBD1 as D (5 bases). Trimming removed 6 bases from V and 2 bases from J, with 7 bases in between. From germline, CDR1 is WSHSY and CDR2 SAAADI. This CDR3 is built from 13 residues.

The sample holds many counts of this clonotype. This chain joins TRBV2 and TRBJ2-4; D remains ambiguous. Trimming pared 2 bases from V and 0 bases from J, leaving 5 bases between. The germline gives CDR1 SNHLY, CDR2 FYNNEI. The CDR3 runs 14 residues. CDR3 residues: CASSETVAKNIQYF. Written as DNA, the CDR3 is TGTGCCAGCAGTGAAACCGTAGCCAAAAACATTCAGTACTTC.

This clonotype was observed at least ten times. This sequence joins TRBV4-2 and TRBJ2-7; 9 nucleotides agree with TRBD2. Germline CDR1 is LGHNA and CDR2 is YNFKEQ. V lost 2 bases to trimming and J lost 0 bases; unmatched junction nucleotides: 2. This CDR3 is 15 amino acids long. The CDR3 loop is CASSQTSGFSYEQYF. In DNA form, the CDR3 reads TGTGCCAGCAGCCAAACTAGCGGGTTCTCCTACGAGCAGTACTTC.

This clonotype was detected ten times or more. The chain links TRBV24-1 to TRBJ1-1; D might be TRBD1 (6 bases). The CDR3 is 16 amino acids. The germline V and J ends were trimmed by 4 bases and 4 bases, with 18 bases remaining between them. The germline V gene encodes CDR1 KGHDR and CDR2 SFDVKD. For the CDR3, the DNA is TGTGCCACCAGTGACTGGGGGGGGGCAAGGGGCACTGAAGCTTTCTTT. Amino acid sequence: CATSDWGGARGTEAFF.

This clonotype was observed at least ten times. The chain is built from TRBV5-1 and TRBJ1-2; TRBD1 matches at 7 bases. With 3 bases clipped from V and 8 bases from J, the junction kept 7 bases outside the gene matches. The V gene's germline CDR1 is SGHRS and CDR2 YFSETQ. The CDR3 extends over 13 amino acids. This chain's CDR3 is CASSSETGSGYTF. The CDR3 nucleotides are TGCGCCAGCAGCTCCGAGACAGGGAGCGGCTACACCTTC.

Many counts were recorded for this clonotype. The chain joins TRBV6-1 to TRBJ1-5, with 11 bases fitting TRBD1. The V segment lost 5 bases and the J segment 7 bases; nucleotides outside the gene matches: 4. In germline, CDR1 is MNHNS, CDR2 SASEGT. The CDR3 length is 14 residues. This chain's CDR3 is CASSRDRGNQPQHF. The DNA for the CDR3 is TGTGCCAGCAGTAGGGACAGGGGGAACCAGCCCCAGCATTTT.

This clonotype has a count of ten or more. The chain joins TRBV25-1 to TRBJ2-7; no clear D. Germline values: CDR1 MGHDK, CDR2 SYGVNS. Trimming cost V 3 bases and J 6 bases, with 12 bases left between them. The CDR3 spans 13 residues. Here the CDR3 reads CASSDISSAEQYF. CDR3 bases: TGTGCCAGCAGTGACATTAGTTCGGCCGAGCAGTACTTC.

Comments on this clonotype: The limits of the CDR3 on the DNA are not certain, so only TCRdb's listed CDR3 is given. The chain combines TRBV19 with TRBJ1-2; TRBD1 is the table's D call and was not checked against the DNA. The CDR3 adds up to 13 amino acids, both ends counted. Germline lookup yields CDR1 LNHDA and CDR2 SQIVND (reference sequence). CDR3: CASSIRARAGYTF.

This clonotype was seen at least ten times. A read error may produce the germline difference seen at one junction end. This sequence joins TRBV29-1 and TRBJ1-2; TRBD1 matches at 12 bases. This CDR3 is 16 amino acids long. Germline V gene data show CDR1 as SQVTM and CDR2 as ANQGSEA. CDR3 loop: CGVGSLPGQGASGYTF. CDR3 coding DNA: TGCGGCGTTGGATCACTACCGGGACAGGGGGCGAGCGGCTACACCTTC.

The chain joins TRBV29-1 to TRBJ1-1; TRBD1 might be the D (6 bases). The CDR3 totals 13 residues. The V and J ends lost 7 bases and 1 base respectively, with 13 bases between them. The V gene's germline CDR1 is SQVTM and CDR2 ANQGSEA. The DNA of the CDR3 is TGCAGCGGTCATCAGGGGAGGAACACTGAAGCTTTCTTT. It encodes CSGHQGRNTEAFF.